The 20 T cell receptor beta chains listed next were all sequenced from one sample in a study of T cells in Graves' hyperthyroidism and ophthalmopathy. Amplification of TCR beta CDR3 regions used RNA as the template. The HTBI primer set was used in a first-round RT-PCR of the TCR CDR3. TCRdb re-called the multiplex PCR reads with MiXCR, one entry per CDR3 protein. The sample lists 340,000 or so distinct CDR3 sequences; 15% to 20% were seen once. Specimen: blood. The receptors were sampled from a man aged 30 to 45 with Graves' hyperthyroidism.

This clonotype has at least ten counts. The chain combines TRBV27 with TRBJ2-2, with D maybe TRBD1 (5 bases). Per the germline V gene, CDR1 is MNHEY and CDR2 is SMNVEV (reference sequence). V gave up 2 bases and J gave up 5 bases, with 12 bases separating them. The CDR3 consists of 15 residues. The CDR3 region is CASSLAAGLTGELFF. The CDR3, as DNA: TGTGCCAGCAGTTTAGCGGCAGGGCTAACCGGGGAGCTGTTTTTT.

This clonotype was seen only a few times. This chain's CDR3 is CASSPQNTDRAHEQYF. The CDR3 region has the DNA TGTGCCAGCAGCCCTCAAAATACCGACAGGGCCCACGAGCAGTACTTC. V usage is TRBV7-9 and J usage is TRBJ2-7, with 7 bases lining up with TRBD1. Germline lookup yields CDR1 SEHNR and CDR2 FQNEAQ (reference sequence). J gave up 5 bases and V 5 bases, and 15 bases lay outside the gene matches. CDR3 length equals 16 residues.

The V call is TRBV20-1, the J call TRBJ2-7; 14 nucleotides match TRBD2. J was trimmed by 4 bases and V by 3 bases; bases with no gene match: 8. This CDR3 is 16 amino acids long. CDR1 is DFQATT, CDR2 SNEGSKA, per germline (reference sequence). The DNA for the CDR3 is TGCAGTGCTAGGATTGGGACTAGCGGGAGCCAGTACGAGCAGTACTTC. It translates to CSARIGTSGSQYEQYF.

This clonotype appeared a few times. The chain joins TRBV4-1 to TRBJ2-3; the D gene is possibly TRBD2 (6 bases). V lost 4 bases and J lost 2, with 16 bases in between. The CDR3 sequence is 16 residues long. Germline V lookup: CDR1 MGHRA, CDR2 YSYEKL. The CDR3 region is CASSRGEQRLTDTQYF. CDR3 DNA sequence: TGCGCCAGCAGCCGGGGGGAACAGCGGCTCACAGATACGCAGTATTTT.

This clonotype was detected ten times or more. The chain links TRBV13 to TRBJ1-1; 12 nucleotides align to TRBD1. Germline CDR1 reads PRHDT; CDR2 reads FYEKMQ (reference sequence). This CDR3 comprises 16 residues. V shed 5 bases and J 4 bases; nucleotides not matched to a gene: 8. DNA of the CDR3: TGTGCCAGCAGCCTCGGGACAGGGGGCGGAGGCACTGAAGCTTTCTTT. Protein sequence: CASSLGTGGGGTEAFF. Full variable domain (rest looked up from reference TRBV13 and TRBJ1-1): AAGVIQSPRHLIKEKRETATLKCYPIPRHDTVYWYQQGPGQDPQFLISFYEKMQSDKGSIPDRFSAQQFSDYHSELNMSSLELGDSALYFCASSLGTGGGGTEAFFGQGTRLTVV.

In its sample, this clonotype was seen many times. This chain connects TRBV2 to TRBJ1-6; TRBD1 aligns across 9 bases. Losses at the gene ends were 6 bases for V and 3 bases for J; bases not matched to a gene: 3. Germline assignment: CDR1 SNHLY and CDR2 FYNNEI. This CDR3 spans 15 amino acids. DNA for the CDR3: TGTGCCAGCAGCAACAGGGGGCTCTATAATTCACCCCTCCACTTT. Its protein product is CASSNRGLYNSPLHF.

The rearrangement joins TRBV12-3 or TRBV12-4 to TRBJ2-7; TRBD1 aligns across 11 bases. This CDR3 spans 15 amino acids. The V gene end was trimmed by 3 bases and the J gene end by 7 bases; junction bases not matched to a gene: 8. CDR3 loop: CASSLGTGGIGEQYF. CDR3 sequence (DNA): TGTGCCAGCAGTTTGGGGACAGGGGGGATCGGGGAGCAGTACTTC.

This clonotype came up many times. J is TRBJ1-1 and V is TRBV13, with D possibly TRBD1 on 6 matching bases. Looked up from germline, CDR1 is PRHDT and CDR2 is FYEKMQ (reference sequence). Trimming left V 5 bases short and J 4 bases short, with 20 bases between. The CDR3 loop spans 16 amino acids. CDR3 DNA: TGTGCCAGCAGCCCAGGAGACAGGCGGGGAATCACTGAAGCTTTCTTT. Residues: CASSPGDRRGITEAFF.

This clonotype was detected ten times or more. J is TRBJ2-2 and V is TRBV2, with 7 bases matching TRBD1. Unmatched junction bases numbered 10, after V lost 9 bases and J lost 0 bases. The length of the CDR3 is 16 residues. Per germline, CDR1 SNHLY and CDR2 FYNNEI. DNA of the CDR3: TGTGCCAGGAAAGACAGGGCAGATCCGAACACCGGGGAGCTGTTTTTT. Translated, it gives CARKDRADPNTGELFF.

This clonotype was observed at least ten times. CDR3 nucleotides: TGTGCCAGCAGCTTACTGGGGTTGAGCTCCTACAATGAGCAGTTCTTC. Encoded protein: CASSLLGLSSYNEQFF. This chain links TRBV7-2 with TRBJ2-1; no definite D call. The CDR3 runs 16 residues. Germline V lookup: CDR1 SGHTA, CDR2 FQGNSA. Trimming removed 2 bases from V and 0 bases from J, with 11 bases in between.

This clonotype was observed at least ten times. The chain recombines TRBV28 with TRBJ1-4; D not resolved. The germline V and J ends were trimmed by 6 bases and 8 bases, with 19 bases remaining between them. CDR3 length: 15 residues. Germline V gives CDR1 MDHEN, CDR2 SYDVKM. Here the CDR3 reads CASSPRSAMGEKLFF. CDR3 nucleotides: TGTGCCAGCAGCCCCCGCTCCGCAATGGGGGAAAAACTGTTTTTT. Looking up the rest from reference TRBV28 and TRBJ1-4 gives the full variable domain: DVKVTQSSRYLVKRTGEKVFLECVQDMDHENMFWYRQDPGLGLRLIYFSYDVKMKEKGDIPEGYSVSREKKERFSLILESASTNQTSMYLCASSPRSAMGEKLFFGSGTQLSVL.

This clonotype was detected many times. This chain uses TRBV11-1 with TRBJ2-5, with a weak D call TRBD1 (7 bases). The V end lost 5 bases, the J end lost 5 bases, and 18 bases lay between the germline ends. This CDR3 is 15 amino acids long. Looked up from germline, CDR1 is SGHAT and CDR2 is FQDESV (reference sequence). CDR3 region: CASSERQGAGETQYF. Written as DNA, the CDR3 is TGTGCCAGCAGCGAAAGACAGGGTGCGGGGGAGACCCAGTACTTC.

The table lists this clonotype with a few counts. The V call is TRBV6-6, the J call TRBJ2-3; TRBD2 matches 9 bases. After removal of 0 bases from V and 3 bases from J, the junction contained 4 bases not matched to a gene. Germline V gives CDR1 MNHNY, CDR2 SVGAGI (reference sequence). This CDR3 spans 16 amino acids. This chain's CDR3 is CASSYSAGGPTDTQYF. The CDR3 nucleotides are TGTGCCAGCAGTTACTCGGCGGGAGGGCCAACAGATACGCAGTATTTT.

This clonotype was detected many times. This chain uses TRBV28 with TRBJ1-1; maybe TRBD1 (5 bases). V lost 7 bases, J lost 5 bases, and 11 bases lay in between. Germline assignment: CDR1 MDHEN and CDR2 SYDVKM. CDR3 size: 12 residues. CDR3 amino acids: CASTDRRTEAFF. The CDR3 nucleotides read TGTGCCAGCACAGACAGAAGGACTGAAGCTTTCTTT.

This clonotype appeared a few times. The CDR3 region is CASSRPGLASYEQYF. The CDR3 nucleotides are TGTGCCAGCAGCCGCCCGGGACTAGCGTCCTACGAGCAGTACTTC. This chain connects TRBV13 to TRBJ2-7; 10 bases are a match to TRBD2. The CDR3 contains 15 residues. In germline, CDR1 is PRHDT, CDR2 FYEKMQ (reference sequence). After removal of 5 bases from V and 1 base from J, the junction contained 5 bases not matched to a gene.

At least ten counts were recorded for this clonotype. The rearrangement joins TRBV11-2 to TRBJ2-5, with D unresolved. CDR1 SGHAT and CDR2 FQNNGV come from the germline V gene. Trimming removed 5 bases at V and 4 bases at J, with 11 bases between. The CDR3 length is 13 residues. CDR3 nucleotide sequence: TGTGCCAGCAGCACCCCACTCGTAGAGACCCAGTACTTC. Amino acids: CASSTPLVETQYF.

This clonotype has a count of ten or more. The CDR3 region is CASSVAQREAFF. CDR3 coding DNA: TGTGCCAGCAGCGTCGCTCAGCGTGAAGCTTTCTTT. The gene calls are TRBV5-5 and TRBJ1-1; D gene ambiguous. Deletions cut 4 bases from V and 7 bases from J, with 11 bases between. Per the germline V gene, CDR1 is SGHKS and CDR2 is YYEKEE (reference sequence). The CDR3 runs to 12 residues. The whole variable domain, filled in from reference TRBV5-5 and TRBJ1-1, reads DAGVTQSPTHLIKTRGQQVTLRCSPISGHKSVSWYQQVLGQGPQFIFQYYEKEERGRGNFPDRFSARQFPNYSSELNVNALLLGDSALYLCASSVAQREAFFGQGTRLTVV.

The V gene is TRBV7-6, the J gene TRBJ2-1; 9 bases map to TRBD2. There are 15 residues in the CDR3. CDR1 and CDR2 (germline): SGHVS, FNYEAQ. V dropped 5 bases and J dropped 4; count of bases not matched to a gene: 6. The CDR3 DNA reads TGTGCCAGCAGCCCCGCGGGACTAGCATACAATGAGCAGTTCTTC. This gives the protein CASSPAGLAYNEQFF.

The sample holds many counts of this clonotype. The rearrangement uses TRBV5-1 and TRBJ2-7; 7 nucleotides line up with TRBD1. Looked up from germline, CDR1 is SGHRS and CDR2 is YFSETQ. J gave up 7 bases and V 4 bases, and 11 bases lay outside the gene matches. The CDR3 totals 14 residues. CDR3 bases: TGCGCCAGCAGCAAGGCCGGGACAGTATGGGAGCAGTACTTC. This codes for CASSKAGTVWEQYF.

The V gene is TRBV28, the J gene TRBJ1-2; no clear D. The germline V gene encodes CDR1 MDHEN and CDR2 SYDVKM. This CDR3 region has 13 residues. V lost 2 bases, J lost 4 bases, and 8 bases lay in between. The CDR3: CASSLTVSYGYTF. The CDR3, as DNA: TGTGCCAGCAGTTTAACCGTATCCTATGGCTACACCTTC.